The 12 T cell receptor beta chains listed next were all sequenced from one sample in a study of T cell repertoires and HLA-DP antigens. Produced via immunoSEQ multiplex PCR; TCRdb's table is partial and in-frame only. Here the sample spans around 110,000 clones, around 93% being singletons. No antigen has been identified for these receptors. Sequenced: CD4+ T cells from PBMCs. The receptors come from a young woman in good health and CMV-seronegative.

V usage is TRBV5-5 and J usage is TRBJ2-7, with 9 positions matching TRBD1. J gave up 6 bases and V 2 bases, and 15 bases lay outside the gene matches. The CDR3 spans 17 residues. Looked up from germline, CDR1 is SGHKS and CDR2 is YYEKEE (reference sequence). Here the CDR3 DNA reads TGTGCCAGCAGCTTCCACCCGGACAGGGGAATTAGGTCCGAGCAGTACGTC. This sequence encodes CASSFHPDRGIRSEQYV.

This chain links TRBV6-1 with TRBJ2-2; D not resolved. V shed 6 bases and J shed 4 bases, with 15 bases lying between them. The germline V gene encodes CDR1 MNHNS and CDR2 SASEGT. The CDR3 contains 15 residues. The CDR3 coding sequence is TGTGCCAGCAGCCCGGAAGGGCTGGGCACCGGGGAGCTGTTTTTT. This encodes CASSPEGLGTGELFF.

A note on this clone: An end of the junction differs from the germline gene, which may be a read error. The V call is TRBV5-6, the J call TRBJ1-2; weak D call: TRBD1 (5 bases). CDR3 length: 18 amino acids. Germline assignment: CDR1 SGHDT and CDR2 YYEEEE. In nucleotides, the CDR3 is TGTGCCAGCAGCTTACTCCTATCGCCGACAGCTAAAACTTATGTCTACACCTTC. Its translation is CASSLLLSPTAKTYVYTF.

The CDR3 bases are TGCGCCAGCAGCCAGATCGACTTAGGACTAGCAACCGGGGAGCTGTTTTTT. As protein: CASSQIDLGLATGELFF. This chain uses TRBV4-1 with TRBJ2-2; the match to TRBD2 covers 8 bases. This CDR3 spans 17 amino acids. Germline trimming cut 3 bases from V and 5 bases from J; bases unmatched to any gene: 11. CDR1 MGHRA and CDR2 YSYEKL come from the germline V gene.

The rearrangement uses TRBV18 and TRBJ1-4; weak D call: TRBD1 (5 bases). CDR3 length: 16 residues. CDR1 and CDR2 (germline): KGHSH, LQKENI. The germline V and J ends were trimmed by 0 bases and 14 bases, with 22 bases remaining between them. Written as DNA, the CDR3 is TGTGCCAGCTCACCACCGGAGAACAGGTTGTCCCAAGGGCTGTTTTTT. Translation: CASSPPENRLSQGLFF.

The CDR3 loop reads CASIPRVPPLYNEQFF. The CDR3 nucleotides are TGTGCCAGCATCCCGCGGGTGCCGCCCCTCTACAATGAGCAGTTCTTC. V usage is TRBV7-9 and J usage is TRBJ2-1, with D possibly matching TRBD2 (5 bases). V lost 7 bases and J lost 3, with 19 bases in between. Looked up from germline, CDR1 is SEHNR and CDR2 is FQNEAQ (reference sequence). This CDR3 has 16 residues. The full variable domain, its missing parts supplied by reference TRBV7-9 and TRBJ2-1, is DTGVSQNPRHKITKRGQNVTFRCDPISEHNRLYWYRQTLGQGPEFLTYFQNEAQLEKSRLLSDRFSAERPKGSFSTLEIQRTEQGDSAMYLCASIPRVPPLYNEQFFGPGTRLTVL.

The chain joins TRBV9 to TRBJ1-2; 8 positions match TRBD1. The CDR3 runs 15 residues. V was pared by 4 bases and J by 4 bases, with 9 bases of the junction left unmatched. From germline, CDR1 is SGDLS and CDR2 YYNGEE. The CDR3 reads CASSPRDRWVYGYTF. Here the CDR3 DNA reads TGTGCCAGCAGCCCTCGGGACAGGTGGGTCTATGGCTACACCTTC.

This chain connects TRBV30 to TRBJ1-2, with D maybe TRBD1 (6 bases). In germline, CDR1 is GTSNPN, CDR2 SVGIG (reference sequence). Trimming shortened V by 5 bases and J by 4 bases, and 8 bases separated the two germline ends. This CDR3 region has 11 residues. The CDR3 region is CAWAQGYGYTF. CDR3 nucleotides: TGTGCCTGGGCACAGGGCTATGGCTACACCTTC.

CDR3 region: CASRLGTGATLNSPLHF. The CDR3 region has the DNA TGTGCCAGCAGACTTGGGACAGGGGCTACGTTAAATTCACCCCTCCACTTT. This rearrangement joins TRBV27 to TRBJ1-6; 10 bases are shared with TRBD1. V lost 6 bases and J lost 7; bases outside the gene matches: 12. Germline CDR1 MNHEY, CDR2 SMNVEV (reference sequence). The CDR3 loop spans 17 amino acids.

The chain combines TRBV6-9 with TRBJ2-7; D is possibly TRBD2 (5 bases). Trimming removed 3 bases at V and 0 bases at J, with 12 bases between. This CDR3 comprises 15 residues. Germline CDR1 and CDR2: MNHGY and SVAAGI. The CDR3 is CASSYIGGNSYEQYF. The CDR3 DNA is TGTGCCAGCAGTTACATCGGAGGCAACTCCTACGAGCAGTACTTC.

The chain employs TRBV18 and TRBJ1-1, with D perhaps matching TRBD1 (5 bases). Germline V gene sequence: CDR1 KGHSH, CDR2 LQKENI. With 5 bases removed from V and 1 base from J, the gap between germline ends came to 14 bases. The CDR3 loop spans 15 amino acids. This chain's CDR3 is CASSGGGRSNTEAFF. The CDR3, as DNA: TGTGCCAGCTCAGGGGGGGGACGGTCGAACACTGAAGCTTTCTTT.

The chain carries TRBV18 and TRBJ2-2; 8 positions agree with TRBD2. Germline V CDR1 and CDR2: KGHSH, LQKENI. V was clipped by 6 bases and J by 2 bases; unmatched bases: 8. The CDR3 has 16 amino acids. The CDR3 nucleotides are TGTGCCAGCTCCGCCCAACTAGCGGTTAACACCGGGGAGCTGTTTTTT. Its protein is CASSAQLAVNTGELFF.